The 7 T cell receptor beta chains listed next were all sequenced from one sample in a study of shared clonotypes between healthy human individuals. Using immunoSEQ multiplex PCR, the repertoire was profiled, and TCRdb retains in-frame clones only, with some absent. The top ten clones hold 0.36% of a sample with 2 million to 3 million clones, roughly 93% of them seen once. The sequenced sample was naive CD4+ T cells from PBMCs. Regarding subset: CD45RA+ positively selected. Receptors were obtained from a man younger than 35 in good health. Some clones in this sample may be carry-over from other donors' samples.

This rearrangement joins TRBV4-3 to TRBJ1-6; D is ambiguous. Trimming took 5 bases from V and 9 from J, leaving 23 bases between them. Germline CDR1 LGHNA, CDR2 YSLEER. The CDR3 length is 17 residues. The CDR3 protein is CASSEAMMGRIGSPLHF. The CDR3 nucleotides read TGCGCCAGCAGCGAAGCGATGATGGGCAGGATCGGTTCACCCCTCCACTTT.

As DNA, the CDR3 is TGTGCCAGCCGGGACAGGGGAGGCAATGAGCAGTTCTTC. Translation: CASRDRGGNEQFF. The chain employs TRBV6-1 and TRBJ2-1; 10 positions match TRBD1. Germline V gives CDR1 MNHNS, CDR2 SASEGT. V dropped 8 bases and J dropped 6; count of bases not matched to a gene: 4. This CDR3 is 13 amino acids long.

The chain carries TRBV18 and TRBJ1-5; 8 bases match TRBD1. With V trimmed by 2 bases and J by 7 bases, 16 bases remained unmatched. CDR1 and CDR2 from the germline V gene are KGHSH and LQKENI. The CDR3 totals 18 residues. CDR3 bases: TGTGCCAGCTCACCATACCCCCCAGTGGCAGGGGGCGACCAGCCCCAGCATTTT. Translation gives CASSPYPPVAGGDQPQHF.

The CDR3 loop is CASTQRGDLAYEQYF. As DNA, the CDR3 is TGTGCCAGCACTCAAAGAGGCGATCTCGCCTACGAGCAGTACTTC. The V gene is TRBV11-2, the J gene TRBJ2-5; unclear D gene. TRBJ2-7 matches the DNA end more closely, so the J call is doubtful. CDR3 length: 15 amino acids. Germline CDR1 and CDR2: SGHAT and FQNNGV.

V is TRBV7-3 and J is TRBJ2-2, with D possibly TRBD1 on 5 matching bases. Germline lookup yields CDR1 SGHTA and CDR2 FQGTGA. There are 15 residues in the CDR3. V was shortened by 2 bases and J by 4 bases, with 11 bases between the two germline ends. CDR3 bases: TGTGCCAGCAGCTTATTAGGGGATGGCACCGGGGAGCTGTTTTTT. Translating it yields CASSLLGDGTGELFF.

V is TRBV29-1 and J is TRBJ2-6; 11 bases line up with TRBD1. Trimming cost V 5 bases and J 0 bases; bases outside gene matches: 6. CDR1 is SQVTM, CDR2 ANQGSEA, per germline. This CDR3 has 17 amino acids. This CDR3 is CSVRDRGSTSGANVLTF. The CDR3 region has the DNA TGCAGCGTTCGGGACAGGGGGTCAACCTCTGGGGCCAACGTCCTGACTTTC.

A note on this clone: The same CDR3 also results from other DNA sequences found in this sample. J is TRBJ2-3 and V is TRBV7-2; D is perhaps TRBD2 (6 bases). Germline values: CDR1 SGHTA, CDR2 FQGNSA. This CDR3 region has 15 residues. The ends were cut back, 0 bases at V and 1 base at J, with 8 bases in the middle. CDR3: CASSLAGTRTDTQYF. CDR3 nucleotide sequence: TGTGCCAGCAGCTTAGCAGGGACTCGCACAGATACGCAGTATTTT.